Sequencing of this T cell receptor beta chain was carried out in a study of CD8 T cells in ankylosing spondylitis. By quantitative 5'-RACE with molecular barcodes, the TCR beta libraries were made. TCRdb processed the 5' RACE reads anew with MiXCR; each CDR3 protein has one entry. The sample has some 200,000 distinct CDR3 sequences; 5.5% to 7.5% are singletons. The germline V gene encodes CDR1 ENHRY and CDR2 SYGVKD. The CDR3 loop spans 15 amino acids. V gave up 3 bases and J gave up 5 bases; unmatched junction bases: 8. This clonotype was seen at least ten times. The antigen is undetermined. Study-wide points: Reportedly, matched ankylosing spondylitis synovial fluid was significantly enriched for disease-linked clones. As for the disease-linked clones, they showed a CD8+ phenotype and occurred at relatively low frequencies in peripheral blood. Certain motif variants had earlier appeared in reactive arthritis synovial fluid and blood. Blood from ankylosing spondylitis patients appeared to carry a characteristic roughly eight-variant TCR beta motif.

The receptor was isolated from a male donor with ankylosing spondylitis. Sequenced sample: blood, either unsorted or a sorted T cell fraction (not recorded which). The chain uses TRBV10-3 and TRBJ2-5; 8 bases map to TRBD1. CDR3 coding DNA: TGTGCCATCAGTGAAGGAACAGGGGGTATTGAGACCCAGTACTTC. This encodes CAISEGTGGIETQYF.